The 4 T cell receptor beta chains presented below share a single source sample, sequenced in a study of T cell responses to AZD1222 COVID-19 vaccine. Assay: immunoSEQ multiplex PCR; the TCRdb copy retains only in-frame clones and omits some. The sample includes 150,000 to 200,000 clones, just over 90% of them seen just once. The starting material was peripheral blood, obtained on day 0 of AZD1222 vaccination. These receptors were taken from an adult in good health.

The CDR3 DNA sequence: TGTGCCAGCAGCGGCGGGGACAGGGGGCCGCGACAGTACTTC. It specifies CASSGGDRGPRQYF. The chain couples TRBV9 to TRBJ2-7, with TRBD1 identical over 12 bases. With V trimmed by 3 bases and J by 10 bases, 8 bases remained unmatched. The CDR3 has 14 residues. From germline, CDR1 is SGDLS and CDR2 YYNGEE.

In DNA, the CDR3 is TGTGCCAGCAGCCAAGGTCTACTAGTTGGCACAGATACGCAGTATTTT. It specifies CASSQGLLVGTDTQYF. The V and J genes are TRBV4-2 and TRBJ2-3, with D possibly being TRBD2 (5 bases). CDR3 length: 16 residues. Between the trimmed V and J ends, which lost 1 base and 1 base, there was a span of 12 bases. Germline-derived CDR1 and CDR2 are LGHNA and YNFKEQ.

V gene TRBV12-5 combines with J gene TRBJ2-3, with 15 bases aligning to TRBD2. Trimming removed 1 base from V and 0 bases from J; junction bases left unmatched: 8. The germline CDR1 and CDR2 sequences are LGHNT and FRNRAP. The CDR3 is 20 amino acids. Written as DNA, the CDR3 is TGTGCTAGTGGTTTGGCTGGACTAGCGGGAGGGTCCAAGAGCACAGATACGCAGTATTTT. This gives the protein CASGLAGLAGGSKSTDTQYF.

The V call is TRBV27, the J call TRBJ1-2; D gene ambiguous. Germline lookup yields CDR1 MNHEY and CDR2 SMNVEV (reference sequence). CDR3 length: 12 residues. V gave up 10 bases and J gave up 0 bases, with 9 bases separating them. The CDR3 here is CATHEANYGYTF. The CDR3 DNA sequence: TGTGCCACCCATGAGGCTAACTATGGCTACACCTTC.